The sequence of this TCR beta chain was determined in a study of shared clonotypes between healthy human individuals. CD45RA+ naive and CD45RA-negative memory subsets were separated from CD4+ cells. Germline V gives CDR1 SGHAT, CDR2 FQNNGV. The CDR3 has 14 residues. V was pared by 5 bases and J by 2 bases, with 12 bases between. The assay was run at deep level. Per the authors' pipeline: Because ImmunoSEQ provided only junction sequences with no quality scores, the filtering differed. The method was immunoSEQ multiplex PCR; TCRdb's version includes in-frame clones alone and lacks a portion of them. V, J and clone size are taken as reported in that table, and D and trimming were inferred from the DNA itself. Among roughly 2.5 million clones, more than 80% were seen once, and the ten largest hold around 0.14%.

Sequencing used naive CD4+ T cells sorted from blood. Subset here: CD45RA+ positively selected. This chain links TRBV11-2 with TRBJ1-1, with D perhaps matching TRBD1 (5 bases). This sequence was found in a man between 18 and 29 years old in good health. CDR3: CASSRVRGNTEAFF. The CDR3 DNA sequence: TGTGCCAGCAGCCGAGTGAGGGGAAACACTGAAGCTTTCTTT.